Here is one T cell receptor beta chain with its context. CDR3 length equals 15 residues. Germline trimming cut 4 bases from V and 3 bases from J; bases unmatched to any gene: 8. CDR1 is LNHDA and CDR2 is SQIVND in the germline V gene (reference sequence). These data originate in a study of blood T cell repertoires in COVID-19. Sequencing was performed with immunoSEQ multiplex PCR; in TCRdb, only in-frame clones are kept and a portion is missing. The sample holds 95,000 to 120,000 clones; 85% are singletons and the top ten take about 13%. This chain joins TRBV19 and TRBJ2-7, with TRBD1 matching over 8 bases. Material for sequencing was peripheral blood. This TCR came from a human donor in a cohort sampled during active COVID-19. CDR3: CASSRSQGAFYEQYF. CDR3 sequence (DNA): TGTGCCAGTAGTAGATCTCAGGGGGCTTTCTACGAGCAGTACTTC.